Shown below are 25 T cell receptor delta chains from a single sample sequenced in a study of Vγ9Vδ2 T cells in congenital toxoplasmosis. TRGC- and TRDC-specific primers primed one-tube template-switch reverse transcription to make cDNA. The TRGC primer design covered both constant genes, TRGC1 and TRGC2. TCRdb used CATT to re-call clones from the reads. The sample holds 350 or so delta-chain clones, approximately 26% seen once. The sequencing sample was made of gamma-delta T cells from blood. These receptors all stem from a child younger than 10 born to a mother with Toxoplasma gondii infection during pregnancy, either congenitally infected or uninfected (not recorded which).

In its sample, this clone was seen a few times. A read error likely explains why the TCRdb protein, taken from a much larger clone, differs from this DNA's translation at residue 11; the protein shown is translated from the DNA. The chain carries TRDV2 and TRDJ2; 9 bases are a match to TRDD3. Germline lookup yields CDR1 GEAIGNYY and CDR2 EKD. The CDR3 is 14 amino acids. CDR3 nucleotides: TGTGCCTGTGACGCTGGGGGATTGACAGCAAAACTCTTCTTT. This codes for CACDAGGLTAKLFF.

In this sample, this clone is medium-sized. Since a far larger clone is one base different, this is likely a read error. This sequence joins TRDV2 and TRDJ2; TRDD3 agrees at 8 bases. Germline CDR1 and CDR2: GEAIGNYY and EKD. CDR3 length: 14 residues. CDR3 nucleotide sequence: TGTGCCCGTGACGCTGGGGGATTGACAGCACAACTCTTCTTT. It specifies CARDAGGLTAQLFF.

The table lists this clone with a few counts. A far larger clone differs by one base, so this is likely a read error. The rearrangement uses TRDV1 and TRDJ1; D possibly uses TRDD2 or TRDD3 (6 bases each). The CDR3 consists of 19 residues. Germline V gives CDR1 TSWWSYY, CDR2 QGS. The CDR3 DNA is TGTGCTCTTTGGGACCCCTCCTACGCGTACTGGGCGGACACCGATAAACTCATCTTT. It translates to CALWDPSYAYWADTDKLIF.

Concerning this clone itself: One base separates it from a far larger clone, so it is likely a read error. The chain couples TRDV3 to TRDJ1; 11 bases align to TRDD3. The J gene, not given by TCRdb, was assigned here from a germline match of the nucleotide sequence. The CDR3 runs 19 residues. Losses at the gene ends were 5 bases for V and 0 bases for J; bases not matched to a gene: 20. Germline V gives CDR1 TVYSNPD, CDR2 GDNSRS (reference sequence). Here the CDR3 reads CANPFLHWGIKAYTDKLIF. CDR3 sequence (DNA): TGTGCCAATCCCTTCCTGCACTGGGGGATAAAGGCTTACACCGATAAACTCATCTTT. The full variable domain, rest sourced from reference TRDV3 and TRDJ1, is CDKVTQSSPDQTVASGSEVVLLCTYDTVYSNPDLFWYRIRPDYSFQFVFYGDNSRSEGADFTQGRFSVKHILTQKAFHLVISPVRTEDSATYYCANPFLHWGIKAYTDKLIFGKGTRVTVEP.

Comment on this clone: A far larger clone is one base from this, pointing to a likely read error. V gene TRAV29/DV5 was called; the J gene was not; the listed D gene, TRDD3, was not tested against the DNA. CDR3 length equals 15 residues. The germline V gene has CDR1 NSMFDY and CDR2 ISSIKDK. DNA for the CDR3: TGTGCAGCAAGCGGCTGGGGGATATGGACCGATAAACGCATCTTT. Translated, it gives CAASGWGIWTDKRIF.

This clone showed up just a few times. The protein recorded in TCRdb matches a much larger clone and deviates from this DNA's translation at residue 13, suggesting a read error; the protein here is obtained by translating the DNA. The genes are TRDV2 and TRDJ1; 7 bases fit TRDD3. TCRdb gives no J gene; it was assigned here by matching the DNA to germline. From germline, CDR1 is GEAIGNYY and CDR2 EKD. With V trimmed by 1 base and J by 7 bases, 17 bases remained unmatched. CDR3 size: 17 residues. CDR3 nucleotide sequence: TGTGCCTGTGACACGCTAGGTGGGGGACGAACTGAAAGTAAACTCATCTTT. It specifies CACDTLGGGRTESKLIF.

This clone was recorded a few times. TCRdb lists the protein of a much larger clone for this DNA, which differs at residue 5, so this is likely a read error; the protein given here is translated from the DNA itself. The chain joins TRDV2 to TRDJ1; 13 nucleotides align to TRDD3. With V trimmed by 3 bases and J by 3 bases, 9 bases remained unmatched. Germline lookup yields CDR1 GEAIGNYY and CDR2 EKD. The CDR3 has 17 residues. The CDR3 nucleotides are TGTGCCTGTGACGCCCTTAGCACTGGGGGATACGCCGATAAACTCATCTTT. It codes for CACDALSTGGYADKLIF.

The table lists this clone with a few counts. A far more abundant clone sits one base away, making this likely a read error. The chain carries TRDV2 and TRDJ1, with 10 bases identical to TRDD3. Since TCRdb gives no J gene, matching the DNA to germline was used here to assign it. The germline gives CDR1 GEAIGNYY, CDR2 EKD. CDR3 length: 21 residues. Losses at the gene ends were 0 bases for V and 2 bases for J; bases not matched to a gene: 20. CDR3 loop: CACDTVTGGFASVESTDKLIF. CDR3 DNA sequence: TGTGCCTGTGACACCGTTACTGGGGGATTCGCAAGTGTAGAGTCTACCGATAAACTCATCTTT.

This clone was seen a handful of times. One base separates it from a far larger clone, so it is likely a read error. The chain is built from TRDV2 and TRDJ1; TRDD3 matches at 11 bases. Here the J gene was assigned by germline matching of the DNA, as TCRdb has none. The CDR3 is 17 residues long. With V trimmed by 0 bases and J by 3 bases, 8 bases remained unmatched. The germline V gene encodes CDR1 GEAIGNYY and CDR2 EKD. The DNA of the CDR3 is TGTGCCTGTGACACCCTTAGCACTGGGGGATATGCCGATAAACTCATCTTT. This gives the protein CACDTLSTGGYADKLIF.

As for this clone: The protein recorded in TCRdb matches a much larger clone and deviates from this DNA's translation at residue 13, suggesting a read error; the protein here is obtained by translating the DNA. The chain joins TRDV2 to TRDJ1, with 7 positions matching TRDD3. TCRdb is silent on the J gene; assignment here came from matching the DNA to germline. Germline values: CDR1 GEAIGNYY, CDR2 EKD. V lost 1 base, J lost 5 bases, and 15 bases stayed unmatched. This CDR3 comprises 17 residues. In nucleotides, the CDR3 is TGTGCCTGTGACACGTTAGGTGGGGGACGAACTGAAGATAAACTCATCTTT. It is translated as CACDTLGGGRTEDKLIF.

This clone was picked up a small number of times. A far more abundant clone sits one base away, making this likely a read error. Distinct nucleotide sequences in the sample also encode this CDR3. This rearrangement joins TRDV1 to TRDJ1; maybe TRDD3 (5 bases). Germline CDR1 TSWWSYY, CDR2 QGS. The CDR3 has 16 amino acids. CDR3 in DNA: TGTGCTCTTGGAGAACTGAAGTCAAGGGGACCTTATAAACTCATCTTT. Encoded protein: CALGELKSRGPYKLIF.

This clone occurred a few times. A far larger clone is a single base away, which makes a read error likely. The V call is TRDV1, the J call TRDJ1; possibly TRDD2 or TRDD3 for D (6 bases each). Germline-derived CDR1 and CDR2 are TSWWSYY and QGS. This CDR3 spans 19 amino acids. The CDR3 spells CAHGDPSYAYWADTDKLIF. CDR3 nucleotides: TGTGCTCATGGGGACCCCTCCTACGCGTACTGGGCGGACACCGATAAACTCATCTTT.

To note about this clone: The TCRdb record carries a much larger clone's protein, which differs from this DNA's translation at residues 6 and 10; a read error is the likely cause, and the protein listed here is the DNA translation. The chain couples TRDV2 to TRDJ3, with a possible D match to TRDD3 (5 bases). As TCRdb names no J gene, one was assigned here on the basis of a DNA match to germline. There are 22 residues in the CDR3. V dropped 0 bases and J dropped 0 bases, with 23 bases sitting between them. Germline V gene data show CDR1 as GEAIGNYY and CDR2 as EKD. In nucleotides, the CDR3 is TGTGCCTGTGACACCACCTGGTACTGGAGACAAGACTGCTCCTGGGACACCCGACAGATGTTTTTC. This translates into CACDTTWYWRQDCSWDTRQMFF.

Comment on this clone: A far larger clone differs by one base, so this is likely a read error. The J gene is given as TRDJ2, and the V gene is not called; the table's D call, TRDD3, has no DNA check behind it. The assigned J gene may be wrong: the sequence end matches TRDJ1 better. The length of the CDR3 is 17 residues. For the CDR3, the DNA is TGTGCCTGTGACACCGCTGGGGGAAGTCTCTACACCGATAAACTCATCTTT. Protein sequence: CACDTAGGSLYTDKLIF.

Comment on this clone: This likely stems from a read error, as it lies one base from a far larger clone. The V call is TRDV2, the J call TRDJ1; D remains unclear. There are 13 residues in the CDR3. Germline V gene data show CDR1 as GEAIGNYY and CDR2 as EKD. The CDR3 DNA follows: TGTGCCTGTGACGGGCTGAACACCGATAAACCCATCTTT. This translates into CACDGLNTDKPIF.

This clone is judged medium-sized. The likely explanation is a read error, given a far larger clone one base away. The sample holds other DNA sequences that translate to the same CDR3. The chain links TRDV2 to TRDJ1; a possible D gene is TRDD3 (6 bases). Here the J gene was assigned by germline matching of the DNA, as TCRdb has none. There are 17 residues in the CDR3. Per the germline V gene, CDR1 is GEAIGNYY and CDR2 is EKD. Trimming left V 1 base short and J 6 bases short, with 23 bases between. In DNA, the CDR3 is TGTGCCTGTGACACGCTAGGTGGGGGGCGAACTGAAAATAAACTCATCTTT. Residues: CACDTLGGGRTENKLIF.

As concerns this clone: A single base is all that separates this from a far larger clone, so a read error is likely. Other nucleotide sequences in the sample specify the same CDR3. Here the J gene is TRDJ3 and the V gene is not called; TRDD3, the D gene given by the table, was not confirmed from the DNA. The length of the CDR3 is 22 residues. CDR3 sequence reads: CACDTSWYWGQDCSWDTRQMFF. For the CDR3, the DNA is TGTGCCTGTGACACCTCCTGGTACTGGGGACAAGACTGCTCTTGGGACACCCGACAGATGTTTTTC.

This clone was detected only a few times. This likely reflects a read error, since a far larger clone is one base away. The V gene is TRDV1, the J gene TRDJ2; D might be TRDD2 or TRDD3, each matching 6 bases. The CDR3 totals 19 residues. Trimming stripped 3 bases from V and 12 bases from J, with 32 bases between. Per the germline V gene, CDR1 is TSWWSYY and CDR2 is QGS. The CDR3 sequence: CALGDPSYAYWADTDKLFF. The CDR3 coding sequence is TGTGCTCTTGGGGACCCCTCCTACGCGTACTGGGCGGACACCGATAAACTCTTCTTT.

The chain recombines TRDV3 with TRDJ1, with 7 bases matching TRDD3. CDR1 and CDR2 (germline): TVYSNPD, GDNSRS (reference sequence). V shed 4 bases, J shed 0 bases, and the junction held 17 bases outside the gene matches. There are 17 residues in the CDR3. The CDR3 sequence: CASRVSRTGENTDKLIF. The CDR3 nucleotides read TGTGCCTCCAGGGTATCCCGTACTGGGGAGAACACCGATAAACTCATCTTT. Full variable domain (outside the CDR3, taken from reference TRDV3 and TRDJ1): CDKVTQSSPDQTVASGSEVVLLCTYDTVYSNPDLFWYRIRPDYSFQFVFYGDNSRSEGADFTQGRFSVKHILTQKAFHLVISPVRTEDSATYYCASRVSRTGENTDKLIFGKGTRVTVEP.

On this clone itself: This sequence is one base from a far larger clone and is likely a read error. V usage is TRDV3 and J usage is TRDJ1; possibly TRDD3 for D (7 bases). Germline CDR1 is TVYSNPD and CDR2 is GDNSRS (reference sequence). Trimming pared 4 bases from V and 10 bases from J, leaving 34 bases between. CDR3 length equals 17 residues. The CDR3 DNA follows: TGTGCCTGTGACACGCTAGGTGGGGGACGAACTGAAAATAGACTCATCTTT. Amino acids: CACDTLGGGRTENRLIF.

Points on this clone: This is likely an artifact of a read error, given a far larger clone one base away. The chain couples TRDV1 to TRDJ1; possibly TRDD2 for D (6 bases). With 3 bases removed from V and 0 bases from J, the gap between germline ends came to 23 bases. The CDR3 loop spans 19 amino acids. In germline, CDR1 is TSWWSYY, CDR2 QGS. CDR3 bases: TGTGCTCTTGGGGACCCCTCCTACGCGTGCTGGGCGGACACCGATAAACTCATCTTT. This encodes CALGDPSYACWADTDKLIF.

This clone showed up just a few times. This likely traces to a read error, being one base from a far larger clone. The chain combines TRDV2 with TRDJ1, with D unresolved. Germline CDR1 reads GEAIGNYY; CDR2 reads EKD. The CDR3 consists of 13 residues. This CDR3 reads CACDGLNTNKLIF. CDR3 nucleotides: TGTGCCTGTGACGGGCTGAACACCAATAAACTCATCTTT.

A word on this clone: TCRdb records a much larger clone's protein for this DNA, with a difference at residue 15 that likely arises from a read error; the protein given is the translation of the DNA. The chain combines TRDV2 with TRDJ1; 9 nucleotides align to TRDD3. TCRdb offers no J gene call, so here the DNA was matched to germline to obtain one. Germline V gives CDR1 GEAIGNYY, CDR2 EKD. This CDR3 comprises 18 residues. The CDR3 is CACDRAGTGGTHTDILIF. The CDR3 nucleotides are TGTGCCTGTGACCGAGCCGGTACTGGGGGAACTCACACCGATATACTCATCTTT.

Turning to this clone: It is likely a read error: a sequence one base away is far more abundant. This chain joins TRAV38-2/DV8 and TRDJ1; TRDD3 matches 8 bases. In the absence of a J gene in TCRdb, the DNA was matched to germline to assign it here. The CDR3 runs 22 residues. Germline CDR1 reads TSESDYY; CDR2 reads QEAYKQQN. CDR3 coding DNA: TGTGCTTATAGGAGTCCCCTAGATATGTACTGGGGATACCGAGGTTACACCAATAAACTCATCTTT. Its protein is CAYRSPLDMYWGYRGYTNKLIF.

This clone was observed a handful of times. The amino acid sequence in TCRdb belongs to a much larger clone and departs from this DNA's translation at residue 12, likely a sequencing read error; the sequence shown is translated from the DNA. There is no J gene call, but TRDV3 is given as the V gene; TRDD3, the D gene given by the table, was not confirmed from the DNA. Germline lookup yields CDR1 TVYSNPD and CDR2 GDNSRS (reference sequence). CDR3 size: 14 residues. CDR3 amino acids: CAFWEGDYTDKPIF. The CDR3 DNA is TGTGCCTTTTGGGAGGGGGATTACACCGATAAACCCATCTTT.